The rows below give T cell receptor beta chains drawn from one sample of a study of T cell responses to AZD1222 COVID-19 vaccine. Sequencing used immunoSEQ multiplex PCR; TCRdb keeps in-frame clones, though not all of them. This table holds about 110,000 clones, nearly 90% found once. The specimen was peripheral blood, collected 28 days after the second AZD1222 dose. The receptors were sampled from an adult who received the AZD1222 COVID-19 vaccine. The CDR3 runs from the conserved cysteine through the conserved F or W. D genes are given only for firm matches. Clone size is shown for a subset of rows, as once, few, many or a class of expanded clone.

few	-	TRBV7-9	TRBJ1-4	TGTGCCAGCAGCTGGAGTGAAAAACTGTTTTTT	CASSWSEKLFF
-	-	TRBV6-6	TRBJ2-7	TGTGCCAGCAGTTCCCACCCCACCGGCTACGAGCAGTACTTC	CASSSHPTGYEQYF
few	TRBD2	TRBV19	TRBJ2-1	TGTGCCAGTAGTATAGTAGCGGGAGGGCACAATGAGCAGTTCTTC	CASSIVAGGHNEQFF
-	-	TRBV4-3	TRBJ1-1	TGCGCCAGCAGCCAAGGATTCGGGGGTGGCACTGAAGCTTTCTTT	CASSQGFGGGTEAFF
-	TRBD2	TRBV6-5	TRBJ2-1	TGTGCCAGCGGGAGGGCGAGCTCCTACAATGAGCAGTTCTTC	CASGRASSYNEQFF
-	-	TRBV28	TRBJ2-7	TGTGCCAGCAGTTTGGTCGGGACCCCAGACGAGCAGTACTTC	CASSLVGTPDEQYF
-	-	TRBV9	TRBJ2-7	TGTGCCAGCAGCGTAGACCCGGTACCCTACGAGCAGTACTTC	CASSVDPVPYEQYF
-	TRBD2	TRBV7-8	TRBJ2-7	TGTGCCAGCAGCTTAGCTCGCGGGGGGCCCTACGAGCAGTACTTC	CASSLARGGPYEQYF
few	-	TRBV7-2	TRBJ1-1	TGTGCCAGCAGCTTGCAGGGGCGGGACACTGAAGCTTTCTTT	CASSLQGRDTEAFF
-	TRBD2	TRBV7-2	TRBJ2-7	TGTGCCAGCAGCTTAGGGACTAGCGGACATAACGAGCAGTACTTC	CASSLGTSGHNEQYF
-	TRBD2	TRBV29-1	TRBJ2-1	TGCAGCGTTGGGGGGTTTAGCGGGAGGGCCTACAATGAGCAGTTCTTC	CSVGGFSGRAYNEQFF
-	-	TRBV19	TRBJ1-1	TGTGCCAGTAGTATTCAGGCAGGTACTGAAGCTTTCTTT	CASSIQAGTEAFF
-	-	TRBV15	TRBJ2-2	TGTGCCACCAGCTACAGCAGAGCGAACACCGGGGAGCTGTTTTTT	CATSYSRANTGELFF
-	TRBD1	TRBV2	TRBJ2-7	TGTGCCAGCAGTGAGGACAGGCTCTACGAGCAGTACTTC	CASSEDRLYEQYF
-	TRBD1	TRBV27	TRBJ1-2	TGTGCCAGCAGTAACGACAGGGCCTACTATGGCTACACCTTC	CASSNDRAYYGYTF
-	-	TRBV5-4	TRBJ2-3	TGTGCCAGCAGCCCAGTGGACACGGATACGCAGTATTTT	CASSPVDTDTQYF
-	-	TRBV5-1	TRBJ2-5	TGCGCCAGCAGCTTGGCAGCCGGAAACCAAGAGACCCAGTACTTC	CASSLAAGNQETQYF
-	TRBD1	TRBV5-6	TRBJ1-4	TGTGCCAGCAGCTTGGGGACAGGGAGGAGGGAAAAACTGTTTTTT	CASSLGTGRREKLFF
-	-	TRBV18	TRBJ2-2	TGTGCCAGCTCACCACCCTTTCTGGACAGCTCACCGGGGGAGCTGTTTTTT	CASSPPFLDSSPGELFF
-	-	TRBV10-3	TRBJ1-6	TGTGCCATCAGTGAAGATACGGCCTCTTCACCCCTCCACTTT	CAISEDTASSPLHF
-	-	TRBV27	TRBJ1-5	TGTGCCAGCAGTCGGCAGAGCAATCAGCCCCAGCATTTT	CASSRQSNQPQHF
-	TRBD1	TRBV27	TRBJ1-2	TGTGCCAGCAGGGGGACAGGGATCTATGGCTACACCTTC	CASRGTGIYGYTF
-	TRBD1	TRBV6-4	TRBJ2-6	TGTGCCAGCAGTGGGGGGACAGGGGTTACTGGGGCCAACGTCCTGACTTTC	CASSGGTGVTGANVLTF
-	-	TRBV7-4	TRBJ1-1	TGTGCCAGCAGCACGGGACGGTTGAACACTGAAGCTTTCTTT	CASSTGRLNTEAFF
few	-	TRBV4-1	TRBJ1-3	TGCGCCAGCAGCCAAGATTTCAACGGTGTGGCTGGAAACACCATATATTTT	CASSQDFNGVAGNTIYF
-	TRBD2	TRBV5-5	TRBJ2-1	TGTGCCAGCAGCTTGGTTCCGGGGGGCTCCTACAATGAGCAGTTCTTC	CASSLVPGGSYNEQFF
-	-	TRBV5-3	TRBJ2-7	TGTGCCAGAAGCCCCGGTCTAGCGTTCACCTACGAGCAGTACTTC	CARSPGLAFTYEQYF
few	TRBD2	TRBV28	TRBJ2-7	TGTGCCAGCAGTAAACTAGCGGGAGGGCTCGGAGGGTTGACATACGAGCAGTACTTC	CASSKLAGGLGGLTYEQYF
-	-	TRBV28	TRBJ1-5	TGTGCCAGCAGTGCGACAGTGCTAAATCAGCCCCAGCATTTT	CASSATVLNQPQHF
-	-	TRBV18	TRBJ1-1	TGTGCCAGCTCACCCACGGCGGGGGACACTGAAGCTTTCTTT	CASSPTAGDTEAFF
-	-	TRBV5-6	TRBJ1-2	TGTGCCAGCAGCTTGTGGGGCAGGCTATCCGATGGCTACACCTTC	CASSLWGRLSDGYTF
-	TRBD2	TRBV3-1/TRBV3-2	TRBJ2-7	TGTGCCAGCAGCCAATACACTAGCGGGAGCTCCTACGAGCAGTACTTC	CASSQYTSGSSYEQYF